The source of this T cell receptor beta chain is a study of neurological immune-mediated disorders. TCRdb ran MiXCR on the 5' RACE reads and lists one entry per CDR3 protein. This sample has 50,000 to 60,000 distinct CDR3 sequences, with more than 3% found just once. This clonotype was recorded many times. V gave up 4 bases and J gave up 5 bases; unmatched junction bases: 4. The CDR3 extends over 14 amino acids. Germline V gene data show CDR1 as SGHRS and CDR2 as YFSETQ. The chain carries TRBV5-1 and TRBJ2-3; 10 bases are shared with TRBD2. Source material: CD4+ T cells from blood. The sequence came from a woman in her thirties or forties with multiple sclerosis. The DNA for the CDR3 is TGCGCCAGCAGCCGTAGCGGGGGGCAAGATACGCAGTATTTT. It is translated as CASSRSGGQDTQYF.